Presented here are 19 T cell receptor beta chains from one specimen sequenced in a study of shared clonotypes between healthy human individuals (TCRdb year 2020). Library prep was done by the immunoSEQ multiplex PCR assay. TCRdb took this table from immuneACCESS and kept in-frame rearrangements with V and J called. Such tables lack part of the clones; where checked against another copy, unresolved V genes explain under half of the gap, and the rest is unexplained. This sample holds about 490,000 clones; 76% were observed only once. 10% to 15% of the sample belongs to the ten largest clones. Sample: PBMCs. These receptors all come from a woman between 40 and 50 years old in good health. Some clones in this sample may be carry-over from other donors' samples.

This clone came up once. This sequence joins TRBV7-3 and TRBJ2-7; D may be TRBD2 (5 bases). The germline V and J ends were trimmed by 1 base and 2 bases, with 18 bases remaining between them. Germline assignment: CDR1 SGHTA and CDR2 FQGTGA. The CDR3 totals 17 residues. In nucleotides, the CDR3 is TGTGCCAGCAGCTTAAGGAGGAACTCGGGCGAGGCCTACGAGCAGTACTTC. It specifies CASSLRRNSGEAYEQYF.

Points on this clone: This CDR3 is also generated by other DNA sequences in the sample. V is TRBV7-2 and J is TRBJ1-5, with 8 bases that match TRBD1. Germline CDR1 reads SGHTA; CDR2 reads FQGNSA. This CDR3 is 13 amino acids long. V shed 5 bases and J 7 bases; nucleotides not matched to a gene: 4. The CDR3 DNA sequence: TGTGCCAGCAGCACGGACAGGGAACAGCCCCAGCATTTT. This codes for CASSTDREQPQHF.

This clone was counted only a few times. The V and J genes are TRBV7-2 and TRBJ2-7, with 7 bases identical to TRBD2. The CDR3 is 13 amino acids. Germline CDR1 and CDR2: SGHTA and FQGNSA. The trim removed 5 bases at V and 3 bases at J, leaving 4 bases unmatched. CDR3: CASSLQRGYEQYF. DNA for the CDR3: TGTGCCAGCAGCCTACAGCGGGGCTACGAGCAGTACTTC.

Comment on this clone: Germline is not matched at one junction end, which may reflect a read error. The chain joins TRBV18 to TRBJ2-1, with D unresolved. This CDR3 comprises 12 residues. From germline, CDR1 is KGHSH and CDR2 LQKENI. The CDR3 region is CASSPLTNERFF. CDR3 in DNA: TGTGCCAGCTCACCCTTAACAAATGAGCGGTTCTTC.

This sequence joins TRBV7-6 and TRBJ2-3, with a possible D match to TRBD1 (6 bases). The ends were cut back, 2 bases at V and 5 bases at J, with 14 bases in the middle. Germline V gene lookup returns CDR1 SGHVS and CDR2 FNYEAQ. This CDR3 region has 15 residues. Here the CDR3 DNA reads TGTGCCAGCAGCTTAAGGTCAGGGGCGGAAGATACGCAGTATTTT. It translates to CASSLRSGAEDTQYF.

This chain joins TRBV6-4 and TRBJ2-7; 7 bases match TRBD1. The CDR3 has 12 residues. Germline V gene sequence: CDR1 MRHNA, CDR2 SNTAGT. The V and J ends lost 6 bases and 2 bases, in that order; junction bases with no gene match: 1. The CDR3 region is CASSRGTYEQYF. CDR3 coding DNA: TGTGCCAGCAGCAGGGGGACCTACGAGCAGTACTTC.

The V call is TRBV5-5, the J call TRBJ2-2; the match to TRBD2 covers 15 bases. With 8 bases clipped from V and 4 bases from J, the junction kept 3 bases outside the gene matches. From germline, CDR1 is SGHKS and CDR2 YYEKEE (reference sequence). The length of the CDR3 is 15 residues. CDR3 region: CASGLAGGGTGELFF. For the CDR3, the DNA is TGTGCCAGTGGACTAGCGGGAGGGGGCACCGGGGAGCTGTTTTTT.

This clone was seen more than once but under ten times. The genes are TRBV27 and TRBJ2-1, with 11 positions matching TRBD2. The germline V gene has CDR1 MNHEY and CDR2 SMNVEV (reference sequence). This CDR3 comprises 16 residues. J gave up 4 bases and V 4 bases, and 6 bases lay outside the gene matches. The DNA of the CDR3 is TGTGCCAGCAGTTCCCCCCTAGCGGGAGGATACAATGAGCAGTTCTTC. It is translated as CASSSPLAGGYNEQFF.

The chain carries TRBV28 and TRBJ2-3; 10 bases fit TRBD2. Germline V gene data show CDR1 as MDHEN and CDR2 as SYDVKM. V shed 1 base, J shed 4 bases, and the junction held 8 bases outside the gene matches. The CDR3 extends over 17 amino acids. The CDR3, as DNA: TGTGCCAGCAGTTTATTGGCTAGCGGGAGAACTGCAGATACGCAGTATTTT. It codes for CASSLLASGRTADTQYF.

V and J are TRBV5-4 and TRBJ2-2; 10 bases are a match to TRBD2. V lost 6 bases and J lost 5; bases outside the gene matches: 10. This CDR3 is 16 amino acids long. Germline values: CDR1 SGHNT, CDR2 YYREEE (reference sequence). The CDR3 nucleotides read TGTGCCAGCAACCGCCTAGCGGGAGATGGGACCGGGGAGCTGTTTTTT. It yields the protein CASNRLAGDGTGELFF.

V usage is TRBV30 and J usage is TRBJ2-1; D assignment may be TRBD1 or TRBD2 (5 bases each). There are 12 residues in the CDR3. Per the germline V gene, CDR1 is GTSNPN and CDR2 is SVGIG (reference sequence). Trimming removed 4 bases at V and 9 bases at J, with 13 bases between. This CDR3 reads CAWTNGAGEQFF. The CDR3 DNA reads TGTGCCTGGACAAATGGGGCGGGTGAGCAGTTCTTC. Filled out from reference TRBV30 and TRBJ2-1, the complete variable domain reads SQTIHQWPATLVQPVGSPLSLECTVEGTSNPNLYWYRQAAGRGLQLLFYSVGIGQISSEVPQNLSASRPQDRQFILSSKKLLLSDSGFYLCAWTNGAGEQFFGPGTRLTVL.

The chain joins TRBV2 to TRBJ2-1; 11 bases line up with TRBD1. J gave up 8 bases and V 6 bases, and 6 bases lay outside the gene matches. CDR3 size: 14 residues. Per germline, CDR1 SNHLY and CDR2 FYNNEI. CDR3 bases: TGTGCCAGCAGCCGGGACAGGGGGAACGATGAGCAGTTCTTC. It specifies CASSRDRGNDEQFF.

This clone was observed a single time. J is TRBJ2-7 and V is TRBV27; D gene ambiguous. CDR3 size: 10 residues. The germline V gene encodes CDR1 MNHEY and CDR2 SMNVEV (reference sequence). Trimming took 7 bases from V and 2 from J, leaving 3 bases between them. CDR3 amino acids: CASTAYEQYF. CDR3 nucleotide sequence: TGTGCCAGCACGGCCTACGAGCAGTACTTC.

In regard to this clone: The junction does not match germline at one end; this may be a read error. The chain links TRBV30 to TRBJ2-5, with D possibly matching TRBD2 (6 bases). Germline assignment: CDR1 GTSNPN and CDR2 SVGIG (reference sequence). This CDR3 comprises 16 residues. The CDR3 is CACRRGTGGAQKTQYF. In DNA, the CDR3 is TGTGCCTGCCGTCGGGGGACTGGCGGGGCCCAAAAGACCCAGTACTTC.

The CDR3 region is CAIPLGLAEDTGELFF. DNA of the CDR3: TGTGCCATCCCCCTGGGGCTAGCGGAGGACACCGGGGAGCTGTTTTTT. J is TRBJ2-2 and V is TRBV10-3, with 7 bases fitting TRBD2. Trimming took 8 bases from V and 3 from J; bases not matched to a gene: 12. The CDR3 is 16 residues long. Germline-derived CDR1 and CDR2 are ENHRY and SYGVKD.

CDR3 in DNA: TGTGCCTGGAGTACCCCCCGACAAGGAGGTTATGGCTACACCTTC. Amino acids: CAWSTPRQGGYGYTF. The chain is built from TRBV30 and TRBJ1-2; D unclear. The V end was cut by 2 bases, the J end by 5 bases, with 18 bases between. The V gene's germline CDR1 is GTSNPN and CDR2 SVGIG (reference sequence). The CDR3 loop spans 15 amino acids.

This clone has a handful of counts. The chain is built from TRBV28 and TRBJ2-4, with 8 bases lining up with TRBD1. The ends lost 2 bases at V and 0 bases at J; junction bases unmatched: 9. CDR1 is MDHEN and CDR2 is SYDVKM in the germline V gene. The CDR3 runs 18 residues. Here the CDR3 reads CASSLAGGVGLAKNIQYF. CDR3 nucleotides: TGTGCCAGCAGTTTAGCAGGGGGCGTGGGTTTAGCCAAAAACATTCAGTACTTC.

CDR3 in amino acids: CASTPSGGGDIQYF. In DNA, the CDR3 is TGTGCCAGCACCCCTTCAGGGGGCGGTGACATTCAGTACTTC. The V call is TRBV2, the J call TRBJ2-4, with 8 bases fitting TRBD1. This CDR3 spans 14 amino acids. Trimming at V came to 7 bases and at J to 8 bases, leaving 10 bases not matched to a gene. CDR1 is SNHLY and CDR2 is FYNNEI in the germline V gene.

In its sample, this clone was seen once. The chain is built from TRBV5-4 and TRBJ2-1; D is perhaps TRBD2 (6 bases). The germline CDR1 and CDR2 sequences are SGHNT and YYREEE (reference sequence). V was cut by 3 bases and J by 4 bases, with 14 bases left in between. The CDR3 runs 15 residues. The CDR3 is CASSSTGAGYNEQFF. CDR3 coding DNA: TGTGCCAGCAGCTCGACGGGCGCGGGGTACAATGAGCAGTTCTTC.